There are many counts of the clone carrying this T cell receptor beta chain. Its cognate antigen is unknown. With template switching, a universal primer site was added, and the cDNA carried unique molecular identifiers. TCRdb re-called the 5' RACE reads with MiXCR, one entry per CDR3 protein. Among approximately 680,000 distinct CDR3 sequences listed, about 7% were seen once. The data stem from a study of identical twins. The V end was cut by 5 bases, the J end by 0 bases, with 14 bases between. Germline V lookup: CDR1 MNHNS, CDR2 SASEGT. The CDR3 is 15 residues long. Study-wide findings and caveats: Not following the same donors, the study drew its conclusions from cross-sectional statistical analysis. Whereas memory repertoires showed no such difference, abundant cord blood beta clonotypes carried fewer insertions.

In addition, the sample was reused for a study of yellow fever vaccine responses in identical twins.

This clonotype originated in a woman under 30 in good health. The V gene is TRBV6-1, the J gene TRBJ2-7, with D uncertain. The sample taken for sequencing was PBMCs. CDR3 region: CASSPTSDGSYEQYV. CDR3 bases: TGTGCCAGCAGTCCCACTTCCGACGGCTCCTACGAGCAGTACGTC.